The 8 T cell receptor beta chains given below trace back to one sample, sequenced in a study of T-cell reconstitution after alpha-beta-depleted transplantation in children. During its preparation, the TCRbeta library received unique molecular identifiers. TCRdb reprocessed the PCR reads with MiXCR, giving one entry per CDR3 protein. The profile shows approximately 82,000 distinct CDR3 sequences, 15% to 20% of them singletons. The material was PBMCs, mostly from graft donor cells, obtained 360 days after TCRalphabeta/CD19-depleted stem cell transplant. The origin of the receptors is a male patient aged 2 to 10 who had a stem cell transplant for acute lymphoblastic leukemia, so the T cells may come from the graft donor.

A few counts support this clonotype. This chain uses TRBV12-3 or TRBV12-4 with TRBJ2-7; D uncertain. This CDR3 contains 13 residues. V lost 0 bases to trimming and J lost 4 bases, with 7 bases between them. The CDR3 here is CASSLAERYEQYF. The CDR3 coding sequence is TGTGCCAGCAGTTTAGCAGAACGGTACGAGCAGTACTTC.

This clonotype was counted only a few times. The rearrangement joins TRBV4-2 to TRBJ1-1; D possibly corresponds to TRBD1 (6 bases). Trimming took off 0 bases at V and 11 bases at J, with 19 bases between the two ends. The CDR3 contains 15 residues. Germline-derived CDR1 and CDR2 are LGHNA and YNFKEQ. DNA for the CDR3: TGTGCCAGCAGCCAAGAGCCTCAAGGGGGGCGATTGGCTTTCTTT. The encoded protein is CASSQEPQGGRLAFF.

This clonotype was seen more than once but under ten times. The rearrangement joins TRBV5-4 to TRBJ2-1; 8 positions agree with TRBD2. CDR3 length equals 17 residues. The germline V gene has CDR1 SGHNT and CDR2 YYREEE (reference sequence). Trimming cost V 4 bases and J 0 bases; bases outside gene matches: 9. CDR3 residues: CASSPSRGTSSYNEQFF. DNA for the CDR3: TGTGCCAGCAGCCCGAGTAGGGGGACTAGCTCCTACAATGAGCAGTTCTTC.

J is TRBJ2-5 and V is TRBV7-9; D gene unclear. V dropped 3 bases and J dropped 7 bases, with 15 bases sitting between them. Germline CDR1 is SEHNR and CDR2 is FQNEAQ (reference sequence). CDR3 size: 14 residues. CDR3 sequence reads: CASSFVPSGVTQYF. As DNA, the CDR3 is TGTGCCAGCAGCTTCGTTCCTAGTGGTGTGACCCAGTACTTC.

The J gene is TRBJ1-5, the V gene TRBV12-3 or TRBV12-4; D might be TRBD1 (6 bases). The CDR3 covers 14 residues. V was shortened by 6 bases and J by 6 bases, with 15 bases between the two germline ends. The chain's CDR3 is CASRTTGFGQPQHF. The CDR3 bases are TGTGCCAGCAGGACCACAGGGTTCGGTCAGCCCCAGCATTTT.

The gene calls are TRBV7-9 and TRBJ2-1, with TRBD2 matching 13 bases. The CDR3 length is 17 residues. The germline V gene has CDR1 SEHNR and CDR2 FQNEAQ (reference sequence). With V trimmed by 5 bases and J by 7 bases, 11 bases remained unmatched. This CDR3 is CASSPGGLAGVLNEQFF. In nucleotides, the CDR3 is TGTGCCAGCAGCCCAGGTGGACTAGCGGGAGTTCTAAATGAGCAGTTCTTC.

This clonotype was picked up a small number of times. The chain combines TRBV24-1 with TRBJ2-5; 8 bases map to TRBD1. Germline V CDR1 and CDR2: KGHDR, SFDVKD. CDR3 length: 15 residues. V shed 7 bases and J 2 bases; nucleotides not matched to a gene: 8. CDR3 protein: CATSLRDRKQETQYF. As DNA, the CDR3 is TGTGCCACCAGCCTCCGGGACAGGAAGCAAGAGACCCAGTACTTC.

The chain couples TRBV29-1 to TRBJ2-1, with a possible D match to TRBD2 (5 bases). This CDR3 is 14 amino acids long. Trimming took 2 bases from V and 5 from J, leaving 13 bases between them. CDR1 is SQVTM and CDR2 is ANQGSEA in the germline V gene. The CDR3 sequence is CSVEWRPGHNEQFF. The CDR3 bases are TGCAGCGTTGAATGGAGGCCTGGGCACAATGAGCAGTTCTTC.